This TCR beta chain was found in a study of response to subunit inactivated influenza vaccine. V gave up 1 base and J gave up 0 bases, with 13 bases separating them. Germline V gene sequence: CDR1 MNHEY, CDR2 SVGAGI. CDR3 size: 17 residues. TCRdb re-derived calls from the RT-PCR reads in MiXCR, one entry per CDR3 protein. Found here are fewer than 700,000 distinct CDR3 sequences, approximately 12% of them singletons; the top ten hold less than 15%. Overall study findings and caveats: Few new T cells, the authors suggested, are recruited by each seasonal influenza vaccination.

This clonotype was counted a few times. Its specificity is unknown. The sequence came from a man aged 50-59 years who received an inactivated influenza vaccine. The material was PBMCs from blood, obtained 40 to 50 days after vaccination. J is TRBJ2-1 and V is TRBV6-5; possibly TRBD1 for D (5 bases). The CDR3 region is CASSYFPDRSSYNEQFF. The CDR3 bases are TGTGCCAGCAGTTACTTCCCAGACAGAAGCTCCTACAATGAGCAGTTCTTC.